Following are 3 T cell receptor beta chains from one sample sequenced in a study of shared clonotypes between healthy human individuals. Profiling relied on immunoSEQ multiplex PCR, and the TCRdb table lists in-frame clones only, not all of them. The data show roughly 700,000 clones, about 90% seen once. What was sequenced was memory CD8+ T cells from PBMCs. This sample's subset: CD45RO+ cells pooled with CCR7-negative TemRA cells. These receptors were collected from a man aged 18 to 29 in good health. Some clones in this sample may be carry-over from other donors' samples.

On this clone: Relative to the germline gene, one junction end is altered; a read error may explain this. This CDR3 is CASSGGTGTAF. In DNA form, the CDR3 reads TGCGCCAGCAGCGGAGGGACAGGAACGGCCTTC. The chain is built from TRBV5-1 and TRBJ1-2; 8 bases match TRBD1. The CDR3 is 11 amino acids. Germline CDR1 reads SGHRS; CDR2 reads YFSETQ.

The rearrangement links TRBV5-6 to TRBJ2-7; D possibly uses TRBD1 or TRBD2 (5 bases each). The CDR3 covers 15 residues. The V end was cut by 3 bases, the J end by 0 bases, with 13 bases between. Germline CDR1 and CDR2: SGHDT and YYEEEE. CDR3 DNA: TGTGCCAGCAGCTACGCCCCAGGGAGCTCCTACGAGCAGTACTTC. Its translation: CASSYAPGSSYEQYF.

The chain links TRBV6-5 to TRBJ2-1; possibly TRBD2 for D (5 bases). This CDR3 is 16 amino acids long. Trimming stripped 1 base from V and 3 bases from J, with 13 bases between. Germline values: CDR1 MNHEY, CDR2 SVGAGI. The CDR3 DNA is TGTGCCAGCAGTTACTTTCGGGCTAGCTTCTACAATGAGCAGTTCTTC. Protein sequence: CASSYFRASFYNEQFF.